These 21 T cell receptor beta chains were all obtained from the same sample, sequenced in a study of technical replicates of blood from several donors. Libraries were prepared by immunoSEQ multiplex PCR; TCRdb keeps only in-frame clonotypes and omits some of them. The repertoire has just over 75,000 clones, 85% to 95% of them found once; the top ten carry about 0.37%. The sequencing input was T cells isolated from PBMCs. Source of these receptors: a human donor in good health.

The rearrangement links TRBV21-1 to TRBJ1-5. TRBV21-1 is labeled a pseudogene. The CDR3 sequence is 18 residues long. The CDR3: CASSSGLMTIYSNQPQHF. CDR3 nucleotide sequence: TGTGCCAGCAGCAGCGGGCTCATGACTATTTATAGCAATCAGCCCCAGCATTTT.

The chain combines TRBV9 with TRBJ2-3; D gene ambiguous. The CDR3 consists of 15 residues. V was clipped by 3 bases and J by 4 bases, with 15 bases between them. Germline CDR1 reads SGDLS; CDR2 reads YYNGEE. CDR3 nucleotides: TGTGCCAGCAGCGCCGACTTATTCAATTCAGATACGCAGTATTTT. This codes for CASSADLFNSDTQYF. Combining the CDR3 with reference TRBV9 and TRBJ2-3 gives the whole variable domain DSGVTQTPKHLITATGQRVTLRCSPRSGDLSVYWYQQSLDQGLQFLIQYYNGEERAKGNILERFSAQQFPDLHSELNLSSLELGDSALYFCASSADLFNSDTQYFGPGTRLTVL.

The CDR3 DNA sequence: TGTGCCAGCAGTTACTTGTTAGGGGAGCTGTTTTTT. Protein sequence: CASSYLLGELFF. The J gene is TRBJ2-2, the V gene TRBV6-5; D gene uncertain. Germline V gene data show CDR1 as MNHEY and CDR2 as SVGAGI. V lost 1 base and J lost 8, with 5 bases in between. The CDR3 sequence is 12 residues long.

This chain connects TRBV10-2 to TRBJ2-7; 7 bases line up with TRBD2. The ends lost 8 bases at V and 4 bases at J; junction bases unmatched: 8. The CDR3 loop spans 13 amino acids. Per germline, CDR1 WSHSY and CDR2 SAAADI. In DNA form, the CDR3 reads TGCGCCAGCGACGCGGGAGTGGGATACGAGCAGTACTTC. It encodes CASDAGVGYEQYF.

The chain recombines TRBV12-5 with TRBJ2-7; TRBD2 might be the D (5 bases). There are 12 residues in the CDR3. In germline, CDR1 is LGHNT, CDR2 FRNRAP. The V end was cut by 6 bases, the J end by 7 bases, with 13 bases between. The CDR3, as DNA: TGTGCTAGTGGGGGCTTGTCGGGGGAGCAGTACTTC. Protein product: CASGGLSGEQYF.

J is TRBJ1-4 and V is TRBV10-3; 7 bases map to TRBD1. In germline, CDR1 is ENHRY, CDR2 SYGVKD. CDR3 length equals 14 residues. After removal of 4 bases from V and 10 bases from J, the junction contained 9 bases not matched to a gene. CDR3 sequence reads: CAISADRKLSKLFF. CDR3 DNA sequence: TGTGCCATCAGTGCGGACAGGAAGCTATCAAAACTGTTTTTT.

This clone was seen a few times. This rearrangement joins TRBV9 to TRBJ2-1; TRBD2 agrees at 13 bases. The CDR3 loop spans 15 amino acids. V gave up 4 bases and J gave up 10 bases; unmatched junction bases: 8. Germline-derived CDR1 and CDR2 are SGDLS and YYNGEE. The CDR3 DNA reads TGTGCCAGCAGCATACTAGCGGGAGGGCCAAAGGAGCAGTTCTTC. Residues: CASSILAGGPKEQFF. Based on the CDR3 plus reference TRBV9 and TRBJ2-1, the full variable domain is DSGVTQTPKHLITATGQRVTLRCSPRSGDLSVYWYQQSLDQGLQFLIQYYNGEERAKGNILERFSAQQFPDLHSELNLSSLELGDSALYFCASSILAGGPKEQFFGPGTRLTVL.

CDR3 sequence (DNA): TGTGCCAGCAGCGCGGGACATTTTTACGAGCAGTACTTC. It encodes CASSAGHFYEQYF. This sequence joins TRBV9 and TRBJ2-7, with D possibly TRBD1 on 6 matching bases. This CDR3 comprises 13 residues. CDR1 and CDR2 (germline): SGDLS, YYNGEE. Trimming took 3 bases from V and 4 from J, leaving 11 bases between them. Based on the CDR3 plus reference TRBV9 and TRBJ2-7, the full variable domain is DSGVTQTPKHLITATGQRVTLRCSPRSGDLSVYWYQQSLDQGLQFLIQYYNGEERAKGNILERFSAQQFPDLHSELNLSSLELGDSALYFCASSAGHFYEQYFGPGTRLTVT.

The genes are TRBV9 and TRBJ2-1; the match to TRBD2 covers 14 bases. The CDR3 extends over 18 amino acids. Losses at the gene ends were 3 bases for V and 7 bases for J; bases not matched to a gene: 12. Germline V gene lookup returns CDR1 SGDLS and CDR2 YYNGEE. The CDR3: CASSARGGTSGRGNEQFF. In DNA, the CDR3 is TGTGCCAGCAGCGCCAGAGGGGGGACTAGCGGGAGAGGGAATGAGCAGTTCTTC.

The V and J genes are TRBV6-5 and TRBJ2-7, with TRBD1 matching over 7 bases. Per germline, CDR1 MNHEY and CDR2 SVGAGI. V gave up 9 bases and J gave up 2 bases; unmatched junction bases: 13. This CDR3 is 15 amino acids long. CDR3 sequence reads: CAREKGGQLTYEQYF. The CDR3 bases are TGTGCCAGGGAGAAAGGGGGACAGCTGACCTACGAGCAGTACTTC.

The sample holds one count of this clone. The chain uses TRBV13 and TRBJ1-5; D unclear. Trimming cost V 0 bases and J 1 base, with 4 bases left between them. The CDR3 runs 14 residues. Germline lookup yields CDR1 PRHDT and CDR2 FYEKMQ (reference sequence). The CDR3 loop is CASSLGRSNQPQHF. CDR3 bases: TGTGCCAGCAGCTTAGGGAGGAGCAATCAGCCCCAGCATTTT.

The rearrangement uses TRBV7-2 and TRBJ1-1; 7 positions match TRBD1. The CDR3 runs 14 residues. The ends lost 5 bases at V and 7 bases at J; junction bases unmatched: 10. Germline CDR1 and CDR2: SGHTA and FQGNSA. CDR3 in amino acids: CASSTLQGRSEAFF. The CDR3 nucleotides are TGTGCCAGCAGCACCTTACAGGGGAGGAGTGAAGCTTTCTTT.

This chain joins TRBV7-6 and TRBJ1-1; 10 bases align to TRBD1. Germline CDR1 and CDR2: SGHVS and FNYEAQ. The CDR3 is 15 amino acids. The V and J ends lost 4 bases and 4 bases, in that order; junction bases with no gene match: 6. The CDR3 region has the DNA TGTGCCAGCAGCTCCCTGACAGGGGGCCCCACTGAAGCTTTCTTT. The encoded protein is CASSSLTGGPTEAFF. Supplemented by reference TRBV7-6 and TRBJ1-1, the full variable domain reads GAGVSQSPRYKVTKRGQDVALRCDPISGHVSLYWYRQALGQGPEFLTYFNYEAQQDKSGLPNDRFSAERPEGSISTLTIQRTEQRDSAMYRCASSSLTGGPTEAFFGQGTRLTVV.

J is TRBJ2-2 and V is TRBV9; TRBD1 aligns across 8 bases. Germline loops: CDR1 SGDLS, CDR2 YYNGEE. This CDR3 comprises 19 residues. Germline trimming cut 0 bases from V and 0 bases from J; bases unmatched to any gene: 10. CDR3 residues: CASSVDWTGKSSNTGELFF. The DNA for the CDR3 is TGTGCCAGCAGCGTAGATTGGACAGGGAAATCTTCGAACACCGGGGAGCTGTTTTTT.

The chain has TRBV7-9 and TRBJ2-1; TRBD2 agrees at 16 bases. Trimming removed 3 bases from V and 4 bases from J; junction bases left unmatched: 6. This CDR3 is built from 18 residues. CDR1 is SEHNR, CDR2 FQNEAQ, per germline (reference sequence). As DNA, the CDR3 is TGTGCCAGCAGCTTTCCGGGACTAGCGGGAGGGCCTTACAATGAGCAGTTCTTC. It translates to CASSFPGLAGGPYNEQFF.

The chain links TRBV19 to TRBJ2-2; 11 bases line up with TRBD1. V dropped 6 bases and J dropped 6; count of bases not matched to a gene: 3. The CDR3 is 14 amino acids. From germline, CDR1 is LNHDA and CDR2 SQIVND (reference sequence). This CDR3 reads CASSGQGAAGELFF. CDR3 sequence (DNA): TGTGCCAGTAGCGGACAGGGGGCGGCCGGGGAGCTGTTTTTT.

This clone was detected only a few times. J is TRBJ1-1 and V is TRBV29-1; D gene uncertain. The V and J ends lost 7 bases and 1 base respectively, with 4 bases between them. The CDR3 spans 10 residues. CDR1 is SQVTM and CDR2 is ANQGSEA in the germline V gene. CDR3: CSAWNTEAFF. The DNA for the CDR3 is TGCAGCGCTTGGAACACTGAAGCTTTCTTT.

The rearrangement uses TRBV19 and TRBJ2-5, with a weak D call TRBD2 (6 bases). The CDR3 covers 13 residues. CDR1 LNHDA and CDR2 SQIVND come from the germline V gene (reference sequence). Trimming cost V 5 bases and J 1 base, with 8 bases left between them. CDR3 DNA sequence: TGTGCCAGTAGTTATAGCGGCCAAGAGACCCAGTACTTC. The encoded protein is CASSYSGQETQYF.

This chain links TRBV10-3 with TRBJ2-2, with D possibly matching TRBD1 (5 bases). The CDR3 loop spans 13 amino acids. Trimming removed 4 bases from V and 7 bases from J, with 10 bases in between. Germline assignment: CDR1 ENHRY and CDR2 SYGVKD. For the CDR3, the DNA is TGTGCCATCAGTGCAGGGTCTGGCGGGGAGCTGTTTTTT. It is translated as CAISAGSGGELFF.

The J gene is TRBJ1-1, the V gene TRBV27; D might be TRBD1 (6 bases). The CDR3 is 11 amino acids. The germline CDR1 and CDR2 sequences are MNHEY and SMNVEV (reference sequence). Trimming removed 2 bases from V and 9 bases from J, with 7 bases in between. Here the CDR3 reads CASSLGDKAFF. The CDR3, as DNA: TGTGCCAGCAGTTTAGGGGACAAAGCTTTCTTT.

The chain employs TRBV6-4 and TRBJ1-1; possible D gene TRBD1, 5 bases. Trimming pared 4 bases from V and 11 bases from J, leaving 11 bases between. CDR1 and CDR2 (germline): MRHNA, SNTAGT. The CDR3 consists of 11 residues. This CDR3 is CASSVPRGAFF. DNA for the CDR3: TGTGCCAGCAGTGTTCCACGGGGGGCTTTCTTT.